The T cell receptor (beta chain) under discussion was sequenced for a study of blood T cell repertoires in COVID-19 (dated by TCRdb to 2020 to 2022). As for the study more broadly: The collaborator samples originated in the United States, Italy and Spain and spanned the acute and convalescent phases of COVID-19. The material from the prospective study consisted of cDNA or gDNA derived from T cells, B-cell-depleted T cells, or PBMCs. Deeply sampled blood TCRbeta repertoires from subjects exposed to, actively infected with, or recovered from COVID-19 were included in the dataset. The repertoires were made available in a free public database intended to serve as a resource for research on the immune response to SARS-CoV-2. Samples were obtained from the ongoing ImmuneRACE study (first 160 participants) and from 1,254 subjects provided by 6 global collaborators. Sample metadata almost always included a de-identified subject ID, COVID-19 status, age in years and sex. Where available, HLA class I and class II types were taken from metadata supplied by the sample provider and were not determined by assay-based typing.

Trimming removed 6 bases from V and 3 bases from J; the gene matches leave 10 bases unexplained. The germline V gene specifies SQVTM as CDR1 and ANQGSEA as CDR2. Counted from cysteine to phenylalanine, this CDR3 has 15 amino acids. Of the read, only the CDR3 DNA is kept; its 45 bases are in frame from base 1. Collaborating institutions collected whole blood in K2EDTA tubes following their own protocols. Collaborator samples were shipped for TCRbeta analysis as frozen whole blood, isolated PBMCs, or DNA extracted from either sample type. The immunoSEQ Assay, a bias-controlled multiplex PCR, was used to amplify TCRbeta CDR3 regions from genomic DNA. As for how the authors treated the data: Nucleated cell counts per sample were estimated from amplification of reference gene primers within the assay. Sequence reads were collapsed and filtered to measure the absolute abundance of every unique TCRbeta CDR3 rearrangement. Productive Simpson clonality was computed per sample as the square root of Simpson's diversity index over productive rearrangements. Drawn from immuneACCESS, this table holds only the in-frame rearrangements with V and J called that TCRdb kept. Clones are partly lost; checked studies trace under half to an unresolved V gene and leave the rest unexplained. From that table come the V and J calls and clone size; the DNA was used to work out D and trimming. This sample has around 120,000 clones in its table, and about nine tenths of those were observed once. The top ten clonotypes cover almost 30% of the sample.

Note on this clone: It has no known antigen specificity. Nothing much larger sits one base from this clone, and base qualities are not available.

The paper as a whole reports these results and caveats: The quantity of clinical and demographic metadata differed by source and by participant and was supplied without curation.

The V and J genes are TRBV29-1 and TRBJ1-2; 10 middle bases align to TRBD1. The TCR originated in a woman in her 70s with acute or convalescent COVID-19. The sample comprised peripheral blood. The DNA is TGCAGCGTAGTCTGGACAGGGGGGTTGGACTATGGCTACACCTTC. It translates to CSVVWTGGLDYGYTF.